This T cell receptor beta chain was identified during a study of regulatory T cells in long-lasting Graves disease. On the study more broadly: By definition, persistent Graves' disease involved antithyroid drugs for over 5 years alongside positive TSH receptor antibodies. Study-level results: When disease was persistent, TRBV28, TRBJ1-2 and TRBJ2-5 were the favored segments. Persistent Graves' patients showed a TCR diversity that was lower than that of newly diagnosed ones.

The CDR3 is 14 amino acids. Trimming removed 8 bases from V and 0 bases from J, with 10 bases in between. Germline V gene sequence: CDR1 ENHRY, CDR2 SYGVKD. This clonotype was seen only a few times. What it binds is unknown. The time point denotes: persistent/refractory GD, antithyroid drugs over 5 years with positive TRAb. RNA from PBMCs was the source of the TCR library. Construction of TCR beta libraries relied on iRepertoire HTBI primers and on Arm-PCR targeting CDR3 regions. In the original analysis: Across samples, 50 to 65 TRBV and some 13 TRBJ segments were found. TCRdb redid the calling of the multiplex PCR reads with MiXCR, one entry per CDR3 protein. TCRdb's processing, not the authors' own work, is the source of the V and J calls. This sample has around 400,000 distinct CDR3 sequences, with 21% found just once.

The clonotype originates from a female donor with Graves disease. The specimen comprised peripheral blood mononuclear cells (PBMCs), sampled when the disease was refractory, from a patient treated with antithyroid drugs. The gene calls are TRBV10-3 and TRBJ2-2; tentative D call: TRBD1 (6 bases). CDR3 protein: CAIGQIANTGELFF. In nucleotides, the CDR3 is TGTGCCATCGGACAGATCGCGAACACCGGGGAGCTGTTTTTT.